This T cell receptor beta chain came from a study of vaccination effects on CD4 cells after COVID-19. V shed 5 bases, J shed 2 bases, and the junction held 8 bases outside the gene matches. Germline V gene data show CDR1 as KGHSH and CDR2 as LQKENI. The CDR3 has 15 amino acids. Data came from immunoSEQ multiplex PCR; TCRdb stores just in-frame clones and leaves some out. Among roughly 75,000 clones listed, 65% to 85% were seen once. ViraFEST used viral peptide pools to expand antigen-specific CD4+ T cells before sequencing. Following a roughly 11-day culture, CD4+ T cells were purified. Nucleocapsid antibodies were negative in the vaccine recipients, who had never had SARS-CoV-2 infection. Comment on this clone: The antigen is unknown.

The sequence was obtained from a human donor who received a COVID-19 vaccine. Material: CD4+ T cells from PBMCs cultured with HCoV-OC43 spike peptides, obtained before COVID-19 vaccination. Subset reported: HCoV-OC43 spike overlapping peptide pool stimulation. V usage is TRBV18 and J usage is TRBJ2-5; 7 positions agree with TRBD1. This CDR3 is CASSRGQVPQETQYF. The CDR3 region has the DNA TGTGCCAGCTCAAGAGGACAGGTGCCTCAAGAGACCCAGTACTTC.